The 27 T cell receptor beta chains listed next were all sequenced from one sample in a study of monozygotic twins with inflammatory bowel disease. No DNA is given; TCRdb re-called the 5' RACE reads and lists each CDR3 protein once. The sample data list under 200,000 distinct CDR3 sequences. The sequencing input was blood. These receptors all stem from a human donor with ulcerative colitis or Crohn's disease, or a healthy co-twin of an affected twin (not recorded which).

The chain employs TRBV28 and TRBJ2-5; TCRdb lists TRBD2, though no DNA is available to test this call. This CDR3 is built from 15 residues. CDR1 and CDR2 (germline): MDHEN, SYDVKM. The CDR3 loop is CASSLWREGRETQYF.

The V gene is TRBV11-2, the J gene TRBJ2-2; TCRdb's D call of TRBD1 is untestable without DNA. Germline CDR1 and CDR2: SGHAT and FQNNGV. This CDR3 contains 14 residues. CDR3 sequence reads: CASSRRGNTGELFF.

CDR3 amino acids: CASKEGVSSYEQYF. This chain uses TRBV6-6 with TRBJ2-7; the TRBD1 assignment by TCRdb is unverifiable without DNA. CDR1 MNHNY and CDR2 SVGAGI come from the germline V gene (reference sequence). The CDR3 runs 14 residues.

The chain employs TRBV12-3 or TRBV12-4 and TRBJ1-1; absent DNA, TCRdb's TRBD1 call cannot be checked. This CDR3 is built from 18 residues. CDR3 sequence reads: CASTRGFWGQGMVTEAFF.

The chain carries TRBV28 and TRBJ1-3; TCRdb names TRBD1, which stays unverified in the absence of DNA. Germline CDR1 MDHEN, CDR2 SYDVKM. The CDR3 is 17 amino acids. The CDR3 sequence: CASSLAAGKGVGNTIYF.

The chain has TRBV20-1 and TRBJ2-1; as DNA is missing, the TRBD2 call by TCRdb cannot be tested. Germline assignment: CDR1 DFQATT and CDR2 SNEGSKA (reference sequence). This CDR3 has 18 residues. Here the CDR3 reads CSAVHGTSGPRWYNEQFF.

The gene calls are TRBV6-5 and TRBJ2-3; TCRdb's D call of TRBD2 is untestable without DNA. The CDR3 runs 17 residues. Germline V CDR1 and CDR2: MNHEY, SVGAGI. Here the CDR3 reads CASSWTSGSHPTDTQYF.

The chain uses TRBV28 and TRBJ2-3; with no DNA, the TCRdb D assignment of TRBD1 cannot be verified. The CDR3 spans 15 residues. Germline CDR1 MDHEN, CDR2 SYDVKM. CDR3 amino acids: CASSWGGSDTDTQYF.

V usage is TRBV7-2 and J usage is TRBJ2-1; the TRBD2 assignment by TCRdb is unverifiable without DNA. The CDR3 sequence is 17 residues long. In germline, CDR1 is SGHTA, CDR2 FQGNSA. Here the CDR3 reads CASSPTGLAGVGNEQFF.

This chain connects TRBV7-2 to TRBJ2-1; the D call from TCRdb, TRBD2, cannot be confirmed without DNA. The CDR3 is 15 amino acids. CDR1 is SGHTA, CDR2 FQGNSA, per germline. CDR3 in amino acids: CASSLGLAGSNEQFF.

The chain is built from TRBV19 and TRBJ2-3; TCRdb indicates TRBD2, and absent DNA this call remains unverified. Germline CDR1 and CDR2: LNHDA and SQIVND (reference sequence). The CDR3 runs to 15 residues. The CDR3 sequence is CASSIGAGGVDTQYF. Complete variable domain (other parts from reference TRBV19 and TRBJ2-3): DGGITQSPKYLFRKEGQNVTLSCEQNLNHDAMYWYRQDPGQGLRLIYYSQIVNDFQKGDIAEGYSVSREKKESFPLTVTSAQKNPTAFYLCASSIGAGGVDTQYFGPGTRLTVL.

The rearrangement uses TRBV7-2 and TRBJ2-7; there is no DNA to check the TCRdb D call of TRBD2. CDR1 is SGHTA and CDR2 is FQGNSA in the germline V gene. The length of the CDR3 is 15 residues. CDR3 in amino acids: CASSARTRTSYEQYF.

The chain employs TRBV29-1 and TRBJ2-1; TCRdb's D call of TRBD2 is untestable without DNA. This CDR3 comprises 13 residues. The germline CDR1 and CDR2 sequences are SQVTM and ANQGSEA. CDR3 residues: CSVEASGSNEQFF.

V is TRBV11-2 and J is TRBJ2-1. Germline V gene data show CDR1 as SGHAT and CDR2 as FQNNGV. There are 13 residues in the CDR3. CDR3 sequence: CASSLPPYNEQFF.

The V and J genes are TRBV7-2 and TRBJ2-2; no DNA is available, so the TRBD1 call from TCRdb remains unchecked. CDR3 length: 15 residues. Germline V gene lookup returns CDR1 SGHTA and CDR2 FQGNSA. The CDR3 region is CASSLGQVPTGELFF.

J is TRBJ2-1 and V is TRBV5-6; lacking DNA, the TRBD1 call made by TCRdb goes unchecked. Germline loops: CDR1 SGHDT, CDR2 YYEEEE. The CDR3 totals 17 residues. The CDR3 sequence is CASSIGTGMRSYNEQFF.

CDR3 in amino acids: CSGWTPTSTDTQYF. This chain links TRBV29-1 with TRBJ2-3; TCRdb's D gene call, TRBD2, goes unchecked for lack of DNA. This CDR3 spans 14 amino acids. Per the germline V gene, CDR1 is SQVTM and CDR2 is ANQGSEA.

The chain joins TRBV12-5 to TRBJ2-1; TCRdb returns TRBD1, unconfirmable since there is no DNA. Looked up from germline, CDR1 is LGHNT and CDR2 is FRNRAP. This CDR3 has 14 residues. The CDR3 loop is CASGLFRTGGEQFF.

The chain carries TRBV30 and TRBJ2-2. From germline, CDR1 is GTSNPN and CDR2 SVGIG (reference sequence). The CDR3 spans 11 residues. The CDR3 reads CAWRDGGELFF.

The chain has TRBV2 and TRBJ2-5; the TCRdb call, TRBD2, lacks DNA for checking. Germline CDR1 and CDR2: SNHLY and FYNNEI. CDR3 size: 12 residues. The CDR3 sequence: CASRALIETQYF.

The CDR3 reads CASRRRQTNYGYTF. The rearrangement joins TRBV28 to TRBJ1-2; TCRdb outputs TRBD1, but without DNA this stays unchecked. Germline V gene data show CDR1 as MDHEN and CDR2 as SYDVKM. CDR3 length: 14 amino acids.

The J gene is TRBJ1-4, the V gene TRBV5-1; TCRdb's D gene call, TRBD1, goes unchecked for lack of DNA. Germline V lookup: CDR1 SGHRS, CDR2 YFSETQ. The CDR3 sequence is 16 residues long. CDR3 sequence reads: CASSRDRQFTNEKLFF.

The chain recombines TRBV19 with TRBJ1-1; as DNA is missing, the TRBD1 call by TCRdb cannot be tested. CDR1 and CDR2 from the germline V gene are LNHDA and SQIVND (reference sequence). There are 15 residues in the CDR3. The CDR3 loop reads CASSGPGRPNTEAFF.

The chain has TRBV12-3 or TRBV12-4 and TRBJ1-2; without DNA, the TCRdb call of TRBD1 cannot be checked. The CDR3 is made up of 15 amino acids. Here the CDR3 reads CASSLYGGGGYGYTF.

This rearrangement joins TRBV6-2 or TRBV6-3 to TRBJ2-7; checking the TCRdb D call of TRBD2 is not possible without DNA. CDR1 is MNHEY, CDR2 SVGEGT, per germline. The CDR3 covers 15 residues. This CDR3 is CASSYPSGTPYEQYF.

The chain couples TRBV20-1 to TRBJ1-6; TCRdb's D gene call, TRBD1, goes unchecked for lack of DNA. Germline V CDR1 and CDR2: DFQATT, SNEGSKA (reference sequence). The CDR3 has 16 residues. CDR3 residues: CSARPVREADNSPLHF.

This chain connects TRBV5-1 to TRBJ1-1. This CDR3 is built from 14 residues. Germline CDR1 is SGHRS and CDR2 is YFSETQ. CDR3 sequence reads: CASSLDGAHTEAFF.